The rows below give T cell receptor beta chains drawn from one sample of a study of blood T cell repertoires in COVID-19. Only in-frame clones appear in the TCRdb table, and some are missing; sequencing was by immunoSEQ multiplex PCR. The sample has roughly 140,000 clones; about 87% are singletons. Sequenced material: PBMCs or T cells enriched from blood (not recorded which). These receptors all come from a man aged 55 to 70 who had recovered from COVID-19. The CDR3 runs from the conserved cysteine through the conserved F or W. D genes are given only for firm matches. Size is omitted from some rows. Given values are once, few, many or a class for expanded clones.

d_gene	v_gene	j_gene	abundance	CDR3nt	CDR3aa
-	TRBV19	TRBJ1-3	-	TGTGCCAGTAGTAGCTACAGGAGCTCTGGAAACACCATATATTTT	CASSSYRSSGNTIYF
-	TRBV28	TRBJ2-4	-	TGTGCCAGCAGTTCGACAGACCTTAACATTCAGTACTTC	CASSSTDLNIQYF
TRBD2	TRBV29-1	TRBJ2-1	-	TGCAGCGTTGGACAAGTTTCTAGCGGGAGACACGAGCAGTTCTTC	CSVGQVSSGRHEQFF
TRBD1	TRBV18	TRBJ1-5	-	TGTGCCAGCTCACCACCCGGGACAGGCGAGGAGAAGCCCCAGCATTTT	CASSPPGTGEEKPQHF
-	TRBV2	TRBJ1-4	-	TGTGCCAGCGGTCCTAATTATGAAAAACTGTTTTTT	CASGPNYEKLFF
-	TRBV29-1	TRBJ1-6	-	TGCAGCGTTGGCGGGGGACCCGATTCACCCCTCCACTTT	CSVGGGPDSPLHF
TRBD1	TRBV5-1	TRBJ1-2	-	TGCGCCAGCAGCTACCACCTAGACAGGGGAGGTGGCTACACCTTC	CASSYHLDRGGGYTF
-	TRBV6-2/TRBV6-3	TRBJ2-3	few	TGTGCCAGCAGTTACTCTATTAAGCTAGCCGGCACTAGCACAGATACGCAGTATTTT	CASSYSIKLAGTSTDTQYF
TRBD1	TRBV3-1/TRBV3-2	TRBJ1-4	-	TGTGCCAGCAGCCCCGCAGGGGGTTATGAAAAACTGTTTTTT	CASSPAGGYEKLFF
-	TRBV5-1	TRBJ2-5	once	TGCGCCAGCAGCTTGGAAGGGACTGCCACCCAGTACTTC	CASSLEGTATQYF
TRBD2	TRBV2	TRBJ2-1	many	TGTGCCAGCAGTGAGAGTAGCGGGAGTAACGGTGAGCAGTTCTTC	CASSESSGSNGEQFF
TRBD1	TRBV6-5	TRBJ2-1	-	TGTGCCAGCAGCTCCGGGACAGGGATCGTCTATGAGCAGTTCTTC	CASSSGTGIVYEQFF
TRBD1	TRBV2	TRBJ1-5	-	TGTGCCAGCACCCGGACAGGGATCAATCAGCCCCAGCATTTT	CASTRTGINQPQHF
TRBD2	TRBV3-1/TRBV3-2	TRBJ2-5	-	TGTGCCTCCCGATCAGCGGGAGTGGAGACCCAGTACTTC	CASRSAGVETQYF